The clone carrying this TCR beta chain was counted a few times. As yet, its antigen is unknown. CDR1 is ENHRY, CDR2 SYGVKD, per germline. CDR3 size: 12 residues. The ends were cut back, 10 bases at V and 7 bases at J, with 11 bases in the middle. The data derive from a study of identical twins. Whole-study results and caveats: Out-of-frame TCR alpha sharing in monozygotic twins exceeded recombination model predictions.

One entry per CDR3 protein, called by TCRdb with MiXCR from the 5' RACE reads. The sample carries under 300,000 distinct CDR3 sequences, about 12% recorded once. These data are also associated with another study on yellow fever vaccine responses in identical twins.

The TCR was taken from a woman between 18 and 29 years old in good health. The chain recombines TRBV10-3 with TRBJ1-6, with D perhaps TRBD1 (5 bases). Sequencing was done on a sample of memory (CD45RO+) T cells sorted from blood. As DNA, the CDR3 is TGTGCCACCGGGACGGAAAATTCACCCCTCCACTTT. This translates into CATGTENSPLHF.